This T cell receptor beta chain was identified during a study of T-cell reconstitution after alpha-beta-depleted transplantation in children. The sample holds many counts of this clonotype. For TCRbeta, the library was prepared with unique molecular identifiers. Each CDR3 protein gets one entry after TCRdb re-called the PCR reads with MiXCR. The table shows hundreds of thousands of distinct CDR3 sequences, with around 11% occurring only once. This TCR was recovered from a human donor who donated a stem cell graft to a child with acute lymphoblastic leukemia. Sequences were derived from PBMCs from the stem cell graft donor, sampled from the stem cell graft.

In DNA form, the CDR3 reads TGCGCCAGCAGCCTCGGACAGGGCTTTAATGAGCAGTTCTTC. It is translated as CASSLGQGFNEQFF. The V call is TRBV4-3, the J call TRBJ2-1, with 8 bases fitting TRBD1. Trimming took 4 bases from V and 7 from J; bases not matched to a gene: 6. The CDR3 sequence is 14 residues long. CDR1 and CDR2 (germline): LGHNA, YSLEER.